This passage covers 3 T cell receptor beta chains from one sample sequenced in a study of blood T cell repertoires in COVID-19. The data were produced by immunoSEQ multiplex PCR, yet TCRdb's version contains in-frame clones alone and is incomplete. The sample yields approximately 210,000 clones, almost 85% seen once. The sequenced material came from peripheral blood. These receptors were collected from a woman in her seventies with active or convalescent COVID-19.

The CDR3 DNA follows: TGTGCCAGCAGCTTAGTTGGGACAGGTGGTAGGAATGAGCAGTTCTTC. It yields the protein CASSLVGTGGRNEQFF. The chain carries TRBV11-2 and TRBJ2-1; 8 bases are a match to TRBD1. CDR3 length: 16 amino acids. Germline CDR1 is SGHAT and CDR2 is FQNNGV. Germline trimming cut 1 base from V and 7 bases from J; bases unmatched to any gene: 9. Combining the CDR3 with reference TRBV11-2 and TRBJ2-1 gives the whole variable domain EAGVAQSPRYKIIEKRQSVAFWCNPISGHATLYWYQQILGQGPKLLIQFQNNGVVDDSQLPKDRFSAERLKGVDSTLKIQPAKLEDSAVYLCASSLVGTGGRNEQFFGPGTRLTVL.

The V and J genes are TRBV4-2 and TRBJ2-2, with 8 positions matching TRBD2. The V segment lost 1 base and the J segment 3 bases; nucleotides outside the gene matches: 7. The CDR3 extends over 17 amino acids. In germline, CDR1 is LGHNA, CDR2 YNFKEQ. CDR3 bases: TGTGCCAGCAGCCAAGGGCCAGGACTAGCAGACACCGGGGAGCTGTTTTTT. It is translated as CASSQGPGLADTGELFF.

This chain links TRBV7-2 with TRBJ1-3; no reliable D call. The CDR3 consists of 16 residues. Germline CDR1 SGHTA, CDR2 FQGNSA. V lost 6 bases and J lost 0, with 15 bases in between. CDR3 amino acids: CASSPGSVFSGNTIYF. DNA of the CDR3: TGTGCCAGCAGTCCGGGTAGTGTCTTCTCTGGAAACACCATATATTTT.